Each of the 4 T cell receptor beta chains below was sequenced from the same sample in a study of cytomegalovirus exposure and HLA in healthy donors. The PCR used 60 Vbeta and 13 Jbeta primers. Assay used: immunoSEQ multiplex PCR; TCRdb lists only in-frame clones, some missing. The table records 150,000 to 160,000 clones, about 70% of them present only once. The sample taken for sequencing was PBMCs. The source is a man younger than 35 in good health and CMV-seronegative.

The chain couples TRBV19 to TRBJ1-4, with D perhaps matching TRBD1 (5 bases). V was shortened by 6 bases and J by 0 bases, with 17 bases between the two germline ends. The CDR3 totals 17 residues. CDR1 and CDR2 from the germline V gene are LNHDA and SQIVND (reference sequence). The CDR3 loop reads CASSPITGETTNEKLFF. For the CDR3, the DNA is TGTGCCAGTAGCCCGATCACGGGGGAGACAACTAATGAAAAACTGTTTTTT. The full variable domain, in which reference TRBV19 and TRBJ1-4 provide the parts outside the CDR3, is DGGITQSPKYLFRKEGQNVTLSCEQNLNHDAMYWYRQDPGQGLRLIYYSQIVNDFQKGDIAEGYSVSREKKESFPLTVTSAQKNPTAFYLCASSPITGETTNEKLFFGSGTQLSVL.

This clone has just one count. The chain uses TRBV4-1 and TRBJ2-1, with D hard to call. The CDR3 has 16 residues. V lost 1 base and J lost 5, with 15 bases in between. Germline V CDR1 and CDR2: MGHRA, YSYEKL. The CDR3 DNA reads as TGCGCCAGCAGCCAAGTTGTAGATGCGCATCACAATGAGCAGTTCTTC. This sequence encodes CASSQVVDAHHNEQFF.

This chain links TRBV29-1 with TRBJ1-3; D gene unclear. Trimming stripped 6 bases from V and 3 bases from J, with 21 bases between. Germline CDR1 and CDR2: SQVTM and ANQGSEA. The CDR3 has 16 residues. CDR3 residues: CSVSNEVRIGGNTIYF. The CDR3 region has the DNA TGCAGCGTATCGAATGAGGTGCGGATAGGTGGAAACACCATATATTTT. Variable domain in full (rest from reference TRBV29-1 and TRBJ1-3): SAVISQKPSRDICQRGTSLTIQCQVDSQVTMMFWYRQQPGQSLTLIATANQGSEATYESGFVIDKFPISRPNLTFSTLTVSNMSPEDSSIYLCSVSNEVRIGGNTIYFGEGSWLTVV.

V gene TRBV20-1 combines with J gene TRBJ2-5; D unresolved. V was trimmed by 6 bases and J by 2 bases, leaving 7 bases between them. CDR1 is DFQATT and CDR2 is SNEGSKA in the germline V gene (reference sequence). The CDR3 extends over 11 amino acids. The CDR3 bases are TGCAGTGCGACACCACAAGAGACCCAGTACTTC. Its protein product is CSATPQETQYF.